This T cell receptor (beta chain) was obtained from a study of blood T cell repertoires in COVID-19. Study-level information: Sources were T cells, B-cell-depleted T cells, or PBMCs; the material itself was cDNA or gDNA.

Original processing methods: Estimation of nucleated cell counts was performed using reference gene primer amplification. Only in-frame clones appear in the TCRdb table, and some are missing; sequencing was by immunoSEQ multiplex PCR. V, J and clone size are taken as reported in that table, and D and trimming were inferred from the DNA itself. The sample includes over 100,000 clones, 85% to 90% of them seen just once. The source of this sequence is a human donor in a cohort sampled during active COVID-19. The sequencing input was peripheral blood.

CDR3 residues: CASSIRQGAVHGYTF. CDR3 DNA: TGTGCCAGCAGTATCCGACAGGGGGCCGTCCATGGCTACACCTTC. This chain connects TRBV28 to TRBJ1-2; 10 nucleotides line up with TRBD1. This CDR3 contains 15 residues. Germline V gene lookup returns CDR1 MDHEN and CDR2 SYDVKM. With 5 bases clipped from V and 6 bases from J, the junction kept 9 bases outside the gene matches.